This section outlines one TCR beta chain sequence together with its context. There are 15 residues in the CDR3. The germline CDR1 and CDR2 sequences are LGHNA and YNFKEQ. V shed 0 bases and J shed 0 bases, with 6 bases lying between them. TCRdb reprocessed the 5' RACE reads via MiXCR and lists one record per CDR3 protein. Here the sample spans roughly 770,000 distinct CDR3 sequences, roughly 18% being singletons. The data belong to a study of identical twins. The same data also contributed to another study, on T cells expressing NK-cell markers.

What was sequenced was PBMCs. The gene calls are TRBV4-2 and TRBJ2-1; D is unresolved. This clonotype was obtained from a woman between 18 and 29 years old in good health. The CDR3 is CASSQDLISYNEQFF. In DNA form, the CDR3 reads TGTGCCAGCAGCCAAGACCTAATCTCCTACAATGAGCAGTTCTTC.